Following are 17 T cell receptor beta chains from one sample sequenced in a study of blood T cell repertoires in COVID-19. Assay: immunoSEQ multiplex PCR; the TCRdb copy retains only in-frame clones and omits some. The sample has about 26,000 clones, 83% seen once. The sequencing input was peripheral blood. These receptors were collected from a human donor in a cohort sampled during active COVID-19.

This sequence joins TRBV5-8 and TRBJ2-7; 8 positions agree with TRBD1. Germline CDR1 is SGHTS and CDR2 is YDEGEE. V dropped 4 bases and J dropped 1; count of bases not matched to a gene: 22. The CDR3 totals 20 residues. In nucleotides, the CDR3 is TGTGCCAGCAGCAAGTTTACCGGGACAGGATACTTGCAAGCTTCCTACGAGCAGTACTTC. Protein: CASSKFTGTGYLQASYEQYF.

The V call is TRBV6-2 or TRBV6-3, the J call TRBJ2-2; 7 positions agree with TRBD2. CDR1 MNHEY and CDR2 SVGEGT come from the germline V gene. The CDR3 has 18 amino acids. J was trimmed by 4 bases and V by 6 bases; bases with no gene match: 17. This CDR3 is CASSPIAGAAFSTGELFF. CDR3 in DNA: TGTGCCAGCAGCCCCATCGCGGGAGCTGCTTTTAGCACCGGGGAGCTGTTTTTT.

The rearrangement uses TRBV7-9 and TRBJ2-7, with TRBD2 matching 8 bases. The V and J ends lost 1 base and 6 bases, in that order; junction bases with no gene match: 8. This CDR3 region has 15 residues. The germline V gene has CDR1 SEHNR and CDR2 FQNEAQ (reference sequence). The CDR3 loop is CASSLEAGVVGEQYF. Here the CDR3 DNA reads TGTGCCAGCAGCTTAGAAGCGGGAGTGGTTGGCGAGCAGTACTTC.

The chain employs TRBV4-1 and TRBJ1-2, with 12 bases fitting TRBD1. The germline CDR1 and CDR2 sequences are MGHRA and YSYEKL. The V and J ends lost 3 bases and 8 bases, in that order; junction bases with no gene match: 10. The CDR3 spans 16 residues. The CDR3 DNA is TGCGCCAGCAGCCAGGCCCGGGGACAGGGGGCAGGGGGCTACACCTTC. It specifies CASSQARGQGAGGYTF.

This clone is a singleton in its sample. The J gene is TRBJ2-7, the V gene TRBV6-2 or TRBV6-3; TRBD2 matches 8 bases. Germline CDR1 reads MNHEY; CDR2 reads SVGEGT. Germline trimming cut 0 bases from V and 3 bases from J; bases unmatched to any gene: 10. The CDR3 has 17 amino acids. CDR3 in DNA: TGTGCCAGCAGTTACTCGATACGGGGACTAGTTAGCTACGAGCAGTACTTC. Its translation: CASSYSIRGLVSYEQYF.

The gene calls are TRBV6-1 and TRBJ2-7, with 9 positions matching TRBD1. Germline trimming cut 3 bases from V and 0 bases from J; bases unmatched to any gene: 3. Germline V CDR1 and CDR2: MNHNS, SASEGT. The CDR3 runs 15 residues. CDR3 residues: CASSDTGGISYEQYF. The CDR3 nucleotides are TGTGCCAGCAGTGATACAGGGGGCATCTCCTACGAGCAGTACTTC.

This clone was detected once. The CDR3 spells CASSLRLAGVRTGELFF. The CDR3 coding sequence is TGTGCCAGCAGTTTAAGACTAGCGGGAGTACGGACCGGGGAGCTGTTTTTT. The genes are TRBV28 and TRBJ2-2; 12 bases line up with TRBD2. This CDR3 is built from 17 residues. V was clipped by 2 bases and J by 5 bases; unmatched bases: 6. Per germline, CDR1 MDHEN and CDR2 SYDVKM.

This sequence joins TRBV29-1 and TRBJ2-3; 15 nucleotides agree with TRBD2. The germline V gene has CDR1 SQVTM and CDR2 ANQGSEA. This CDR3 has 16 amino acids. The junction had 5 bases not matched to a gene; V was cut back by 3 bases and J by 4 bases. This CDR3 reads CSVDPGLAGGADTQYF. In DNA, the CDR3 is TGCAGCGTTGATCCGGGACTAGCGGGGGGAGCAGATACGCAGTATTTT.

This chain links TRBV6-5 with TRBJ2-3, with D possibly matching TRBD2 (5 bases). Germline V gene sequence: CDR1 MNHEY, CDR2 SVGAGI. CDR3 length: 16 residues. Trimming took off 4 bases at V and 2 bases at J, with 16 bases between the two ends. The CDR3 protein is CASSFIIATLTDTQYF. The CDR3, as DNA: TGTGCCAGCAGTTTTATTATAGCGACGCTCACAGATACGCAGTATTTT.

The chain links TRBV2 to TRBJ1-2; the match to TRBD1 covers 7 bases. Germline values: CDR1 SNHLY, CDR2 FYNNEI. With V trimmed by 9 bases and J by 0 bases, 10 bases remained unmatched. The CDR3 sequence is 15 residues long. The CDR3 reads CASFTRDRANYGYTF. CDR3 nucleotide sequence: TGTGCCAGTTTTACCCGGGACAGAGCTAACTATGGCTACACCTTC.

DNA of the CDR3: TGTGCCAGCAGCTCCGGGCCATTGGGGGGGGCTTACAATGAGCAGTTCTTC. Encoded protein: CASSSGPLGGAYNEQFF. The V and J genes are TRBV11-2 and TRBJ2-1, with TRBD2 as a possible D gene (7 bases). Trimming left V 4 bases short and J 4 bases short, with 20 bases between. The CDR3 extends over 17 amino acids. Germline V gene data show CDR1 as SGHAT and CDR2 as FQNNGV.

The chain uses TRBV19 and TRBJ1-2, with D perhaps matching TRBD1 (6 bases). Trimming cost V 3 bases and J 6 bases, with 14 bases left between them. There are 14 residues in the CDR3. The germline CDR1 and CDR2 sequences are LNHDA and SQIVND (reference sequence). As DNA, the CDR3 is TGTGCCAGTAGTATCGCCAGGGGAATCCATGGCTACACCTTC. As protein: CASSIARGIHGYTF.

Only a few counts were recorded for this clone. V gene TRBV5-6 combines with J gene TRBJ1-5; possible D gene TRBD1, 6 bases. V lost 1 base and J lost 7, with 24 bases in between. The CDR3 extends over 18 amino acids. In germline, CDR1 is SGHDT, CDR2 YYEEEE. CDR3 sequence: CASSLNGQSHWETQPQHF. CDR3 in DNA: TGTGCCAGCAGCTTGAACGGACAGAGCCATTGGGAGACCCAGCCCCAGCATTTT.

This rearrangement joins TRBV4-1 to TRBJ1-2; tentative D call: TRBD1 (6 bases). Germline CDR1 reads MGHRA; CDR2 reads YSYEKL. The CDR3 runs 14 residues. The V end was cut by 3 bases, the J end by 2 bases, with 10 bases between. The CDR3 coding sequence is TGCGCCAGCAGCCAGGGGGGGCGGAACTATGGCTACACCTTC. Translating gives CASSQGGRNYGYTF.

The chain carries TRBV5-6 and TRBJ2-7, with D tentatively TRBD1 (5 bases). This CDR3 is 17 amino acids long. Trimming took 2 bases from V and 4 from J, leaving 22 bases between them. CDR1 and CDR2 (germline): SGHDT, YYEEEE. In DNA form, the CDR3 reads TGTGCCAGCAGCTTAAGGGGCTCGACGGATCGTCTTTACGAGCAGTACTTC. This translates into CASSLRGSTDRLYEQYF.

J is TRBJ2-7 and V is TRBV6-5, with TRBD2 matching 8 bases. CDR3 length: 15 residues. Per the germline V gene, CDR1 is MNHEY and CDR2 is SVGAGI. V was pared by 2 bases and J by 6 bases, with 9 bases of the junction left unmatched. The DNA of the CDR3 is TGTGCCAGCAGTTACCCGGGGACTAGTCTCTCCGAGCAGTACTTC. Translating gives CASSYPGTSLSEQYF.

The genes are TRBV15 and TRBJ2-2; 7 positions match TRBD1. CDR3 length equals 16 residues. V dropped 1 base and J dropped 7; count of bases not matched to a gene: 9. Germline CDR1 reads LNHNV; CDR2 reads YYDKDF (reference sequence). The CDR3 spells CATSRGGVGGYGELFF. CDR3 nucleotide sequence: TGTGCCACCAGCAGAGGGGGTGTAGGGGGCTACGGGGAGCTGTTTTTT. The variable domain in full, with the rest retrieved from reference TRBV15 and TRBJ2-2, is DAMVIQNPRYQVTQFGKPVTLSCSQTLNHNVMYWYQQKSSQAPKLLFHYYDKDFNNEADTPDNFQSRRPNTSFCFLDIRSPGLGDTAMYLCATSRGGVGGYGELFFGEGSRLTVL.